The rows below give T cell receptor beta chains drawn from one sample of a study of T-cell reconstitution after alpha-beta-depleted transplantation in children. TCRdb passed the PCR reads through MiXCR, listing each CDR3 protein once. Of 490,000 or so distinct CDR3 sequences in the sample, approximately 12% were seen once. This material consisted of PBMCs from the stem cell graft donor, taken from the stem cell graft. These receptors came from a human donor who donated a stem cell graft to a child with combined immunodeficiency. The CDR3 runs from the conserved cysteine through the conserved F or W. A D gene is named only where the DNA matches it firmly. Clone size appears in some rows only: once, few, many, or a class for an expanded clone.

cdr3_aa cdr3_nt d_call v_call clone_size j_call
CASSLGQGFNEQYF TGTGCCAGCAGCTTGGGACAGGGTTTTAACGAGCAGTACTTC TRBD1 TRBV7-9 few TRBJ2-7
CASSHLGQGPNTEAFF TGTGCCAGCAGCCACCTTGGACAGGGGCCAAACACTGAAGCTTTCTTT TRBD1 TRBV4-2 - TRBJ1-1
CSARAPTGDNSPLHF TGCAGTGCTAGAGCTCCAACAGGGGATAATTCACCCCTCCACTTT TRBD1 TRBV20-1 many TRBJ1-6
CASSLMGQGTDTQYF TGTGCCAGCAGTTTAATGGGACAGGGGACAGATACGCAGTATTTT TRBD1 TRBV12-3/TRBV12-4 few TRBJ2-3
CATSTNTGELFF TGTGCCACCAGCACTAACACCGGGGAGCTGTTTTTT - TRBV15 many TRBJ2-2
CAWSPGVGQPQHF TGTGCCTGGAGTCCGGGGGTTGGGCAGCCCCAGCATTTT - TRBV30 few TRBJ1-5
CSASDNSYEQYF TGCAGCGCTTCGGACAACTCCTACGAGCAGTACTTC - TRBV29-1 few TRBJ2-7
CSVEDRDRRPYGYTF TGCAGCGTTGAAGATCGGGACAGACGACCCTATGGCTACACCTTC TRBD1 TRBV29-1 once TRBJ1-2
CASSDSFERVGNEQFF TGTGCCAGCAGTGACTCTTTCGAAAGGGTTGGCAATGAGCAGTTCTTC - TRBV6-4 - TRBJ2-1
CASNQSLILTDTQYF TGTGCCAGCAATCAGAGCCTTATCCTCACAGATACGCAGTATTTT - TRBV27 - TRBJ2-3
CASSLAPGLAGASNEQFF TGTGCCAGCAGCCTCGCCCCGGGACTAGCGGGAGCTTCCAATGAGCAGTTCTTC TRBD2 TRBV11-1 few TRBJ2-1
CASSLGTNPPSGANVLTF TGTGCCAGCAGTTTGGGGACCAACCCCCCCTCTGGGGCCAACGTCCTGACTTTC - TRBV12-3/TRBV12-4 - TRBJ2-6
CSAGGHLNQPQHF TGCAGTGCCGGGGGACACCTCAATCAGCCCCAGCATTTT - TRBV20-1 - TRBJ1-5
CATSDLGLAGETQYF TGTGCCACCAGTGATTTAGGACTAGCGGGGGAAACGCAGTATTTT TRBD2 TRBV24-1 many TRBJ2-3
CASSQVGRGITEAFF TGTGCCAGCAGCCAAGTTGGCAGGGGGATCACTGAAGCTTTCTTT TRBD1 TRBV3-1 - TRBJ1-1
CSASDGGNEQFF TGCAGTGCTAGTGACGGGGGCAATGAGCAGTTCTTC - TRBV20-1 many TRBJ2-1
CASSLLGGRGSYNEQFF TGCGCCAGCAGCTTGTTAGGTGGCCGGGGGTCCTACAATGAGCAGTTCTTC - TRBV5-1 many TRBJ2-1
CASSALITNTEAFF TGTGCCAGCAGCGCCCTGATAACGAACACTGAAGCTTTCTTT - TRBV9 - TRBJ1-1
CASSLRLAGLNVLTF TGTGCCAGCAGCTTAAGGCTAGCGGGGCTCAACGTCCTGACTTTC TRBD2 TRBV7-2 - TRBJ2-6
CSARPAGAQETQYF TGCAGTGCTAGACCCGCCGGGGCCCAAGAGACCCAGTACTTC - TRBV20-1 - TRBJ2-5
CSVEGSGDGTEYF TGCAGCGTTGAAGGGTCAGGGGATGGGACCGAGTACTTC - TRBV29-1 - TRBJ2-5
CASSGQGLGNTIYF TGTGCCAGCAGTGGTCAGGGCCTCGGAAACACCATATATTTT - TRBV6-1 - TRBJ1-3
CASSSTPYTSSNQPQHF TGTGCCAGCAGTTCGACCCCCTATACATCTAGCAATCAGCCCCAGCATTTT - TRBV6-5 few TRBJ1-5
CSDKRTVSPGELFF TGCAGCGACAAACGGACAGTCTCTCCGGGGGAGCTGTTTTTT - TRBV29-1 - TRBJ2-2
CASSLGDRLVKNIQYF TGCGCCAGCAGCTTGGGCGACAGATTGGTCAAAAACATTCAGTACTTC - TRBV5-1 - TRBJ2-4
CASSVGSGVSYEQYF TGTGCCAGCAGCGTAGGGTCAGGGGTCTCCTACGAGCAGTACTTC - TRBV9 many TRBJ2-7
CASSLTYEQYF TGTGCCAGCAGCTTAACCTACGAGCAGTACTTC - TRBV12-3/TRBV12-4 many TRBJ2-7
CASSATSLASTGELFF TGTGCCAGCAGCGCGACCTCGTTAGCTTCAACCGGGGAGCTGTTTTTT - TRBV9 - TRBJ2-2
CASSTHTQYF TGTGCCAGCAGCACTCATACGCAGTATTTT - TRBV7-9 - TRBJ2-3
CASRAGRGQGEQFF TGTGCCAGCAGGGCGGGCAGGGGGCAGGGGGAGCAGTTCTTC TRBD1 TRBV6-5 few TRBJ2-1
CASSYTTGTGEDGYTF TGTGCCAGCAGTTACACCACCGGGACAGGGGAGGATGGCTACACCTTC TRBD1 TRBV6-2/TRBV6-3 many TRBJ1-2
CASSLYRDRGEDTQYF TGTGCCAGTAGTTTATACCGGGACAGGGGGGAAGATACGCAGTATTTT TRBD1 TRBV19 - TRBJ2-3
CASSPSARGRKETQYF TGTGCCAGCAGCCCAAGCGCCAGGGGCAGAAAGGAGACCCAGTACTTC - TRBV7-2 few TRBJ2-5
CAISETDVGYEQYF TGTGCCATCAGTGAGACGGACGTGGGCTACGAGCAGTACTTC - TRBV10-3 few TRBJ2-7
CASSFYKADTQYF TGTGCCAGCAGTTTCTATAAGGCAGATACGCAGTATTTT - TRBV12-3/TRBV12-4 few TRBJ2-3
CASSFKGPYEQYF TGTGCCAGCAGTTTCAAGGGTCCCTACGAGCAGTACTTC - TRBV12-3/TRBV12-4 few TRBJ2-7
CASSYVGVYYEQYF TGTGCCAGCAGTTACGTGGGGGTTTACTACGAGCAGTACTTC - TRBV6-2/TRBV6-3 - TRBJ2-7
CSATSGGRHYNEQFF TGCAGTGCCACTAGCGGAGGGAGACATTACAATGAGCAGTTCTTC TRBD2 TRBV20-1 few TRBJ2-1
CASSPTLQGNGNTIYF TGTGCCAGCAGCCCGACACTTCAGGGGAATGGAAACACCATATATTTT - TRBV9 few TRBJ1-3
CASSLVAYGGHNEQYF TGCGCCAGCAGCTTGGTCGCTTACGGGGGCCACAACGAGCAGTACTTC - TRBV5-1 - TRBJ2-7
CASGLGVRLAEQYF TGTGCTAGTGGTTTGGGAGTACGGTTGGCCGAGCAGTACTTC - TRBV12-5 many TRBJ2-7
CASREERDNEQFF TGCGCCAGCAGAGAGGAGCGGGACAATGAGCAGTTCTTC - TRBV10-2 few TRBJ2-1
CATSDLGQANSPLHF TGTGCCACCAGTGATTTAGGACAGGCCAATTCACCCCTCCACTTT TRBD1 TRBV24-1 - TRBJ1-6
CAISAKTGTDSTAYTF TGTGCCATCAGTGCTAAGACCGGGACAGACTCTACTGCCTACACCTTC TRBD1 TRBV10-3 many TRBJ1-2
CASRDWTRGQETQYF TGTGCCAGCAGGGACTGGACGAGGGGGCAAGAGACCCAGTACTTC - TRBV6-2/TRBV6-3 many TRBJ2-5
CASSVGSDNEQFF TGTGCCAGCAGCGTAGGAAGCGACAATGAGCAGTTCTTC - TRBV9 many TRBJ2-1
CSAEGRTRSTDTQYF TGCAGTGCTGAGGGACGGACGCGCTCCACAGATACGCAGTATTTT - TRBV20-1 few TRBJ2-3
CASSLSLAHEQYF TGTGCCAGCAGCTTATCCCTCGCTCACGAGCAGTACTTC - TRBV7-3 few TRBJ2-7
CASRGLSTGELFF TGTGCCAGCAGGGGATTGAGCACCGGGGAGCTGTTTTTT - TRBV12-3/TRBV12-4 few TRBJ2-2
CASSLAGTESYEQYF TGTGCCAGCAGCTTAGCGGGGACCGAGTCCTACGAGCAGTACTTC - TRBV7-2 few TRBJ2-7
CSARVQTYEQYF TGCAGTGCTAGAGTTCAGACCTACGAGCAGTACTTC - TRBV20-1 few TRBJ2-7
CATSDHRRGRDTQYF TGTGCCACCAGTGATCATAGACGGGGACGAGATACGCAGTATTTT - TRBV24-1 many TRBJ2-3
CASSSGQGRFNEQFF TGCGCCAGCAGCTCGGGACAGGGCCGGTTCAATGAGCAGTTCTTC TRBD1 TRBV5-1 - TRBJ2-1
CASSASGYEQYF TGTGCCAGCAGTGCTAGCGGCTACGAGCAGTACTTC TRBD2 TRBV12-3/TRBV12-4 many TRBJ2-7
CSAEQGYISGANVLTF TGCAGTGCAGAACAGGGCTACATCTCTGGGGCCAACGTCCTGACTTTC - TRBV20-1 - TRBJ2-6
CASSSTGQGAYNSPLHF TGTGCCAGCAGCTCCACGGGACAGGGGGCTTATAATTCACCCCTCCACTTT TRBD1 TRBV7-9 - TRBJ1-6